The entry that follows covers one T cell receptor (beta chain) sequence. This CDR3 spans 14 amino acids. The ends were cut back, 9 bases at V and 5 bases at J, with 19 bases in the middle. Germline V gives CDR1 SGHNT, CDR2 YYREEE (reference sequence). The data originate from a study of shared clonotypes between healthy human individuals. The method was immunoSEQ multiplex PCR; TCRdb's version includes in-frame clones alone and lacks a portion of them. The sample includes 2 million to 2.5 million clones, around 93% seen only once; the top ten take about 0.36%. The sample consisted of naive CD4+ T cells from PBMCs. Documented subset: CD45RA+ positively selected. V gene TRBV5-4 combines with J gene TRBJ2-3; the D gene is possibly TRBD2 (6 bases). The clonotype originates from a man aged 18 to 35 in good health. Some clones in this sample may be carry-over from other donors' samples. The CDR3 loop is CATRTGEQLDTQYF. The CDR3 DNA is TGTGCCACCAGGACGGGAGAGCAGTTAGATACGCAGTATTTT.